This record covers a single T cell receptor (beta chain). The clone's antigen remains unknown. Per-nucleotide qualities are absent, and no much larger clonotype sits a single base away. This entry comes from a study of T cell changes during pregnancy in multiple sclerosis (dated by TCRdb to 2018 to 2020). For the study in its entirety: The study examined how the T cell repertoire changed over the course of pregnancy in women with multiple sclerosis.

The CDR3 holds 14 amino acids from the cysteine to the phenylalanine. Of the read, only the CDR3 DNA is kept; its 42 bases are in frame from base 1. Unmatched junction bases come to 4, with V trimmed by 1 base and J by 6 bases. The germline V gene (reference sequence) sets CDR1 to LNHDA and CDR2 to SQIVND. Library method: the immunoSEQ multiplex PCR assay. The clones in this table, taken by TCRdb from immuneACCESS, are in-frame only. Not every clone is retained; where verified, under half of the shortfall comes from an unresolved V gene, and the cause of the rest is unknown. For this sample the table gives under 30,000 clones, of which roughly 90% were detected only once. Approximately 6.6% of the sample goes to the ten largest clones.

This chain joins TRBV19 to TRBJ1-2, and 8 junction bases match TRBD1. The sequenced sample was CD8+ T cells from peripheral blood mononuclear cells, obtained after pregnancy. This receptor was identified in a female donor with multiple sclerosis, enrolled in a pregnancy study. The CDR3 amino acid sequence is: CASSIVPGGDGYTF. The nucleotide sequence is given as TGTGCCAGTAGTATAGTACCAGGGGGCGATGGCTACACCTTC. Full variable domain (CDR3 extended with the reference TRBV19 and TRBJ1-2 proteins): DGGITQSPKYLFRKEGQNVTLSCEQNLNHDAMYWYRQDPGQGLRLIYYSQIVNDFQKGDIAEGYSVSREKKESFPLTVTSAQKNPTAFYLCASSIVPGGDGYTFGSGTRLTVV.